This record covers a single T cell receptor (beta chain). What it binds is not known. At one of its ends the junction is not consistent with the germline gene, which may arise from a read error. This specimen comes from a study of post-analysis software for immune sequencing data. Findings and limits, study-wide: Strong same-batch co-clustering of samples appeared with F measure clustering. Controls' normalized Chao1 diversity significantly exceeded that of multiple sclerosis patients. Comparison of patients with controls showed five or six TRBV segments more frequent in patients, TRBV5-6, TRBV5-1 and TRBV20-1 among them.

The CDR3 has 15 residues. Germline values: CDR1 LGHDT, CDR2 YNNKEL (reference sequence). TCR beta libraries were prepared from cDNA with unique molecular identifiers. TCRdb processed the PCR reads anew with MiXCR; each CDR3 protein has one entry. The profile covers fewer than 850,000 distinct CDR3 sequences, with roughly 27% appearing a single time and around 0.56% taken by the ten largest. The sample comprised blood. The receptor's source is a girl aged 10 to 17 with multiple sclerosis. V gene TRBV3-1 combines with J gene TRBJ2-3; 7 bases map to TRBD2. This chain's CDR3 is CASRQAGTVTDTQYF. As DNA, the CDR3 is TGTGCCAGCAGGCAAGCGGGAACGGTCACAGATACGCAGTATTTT.